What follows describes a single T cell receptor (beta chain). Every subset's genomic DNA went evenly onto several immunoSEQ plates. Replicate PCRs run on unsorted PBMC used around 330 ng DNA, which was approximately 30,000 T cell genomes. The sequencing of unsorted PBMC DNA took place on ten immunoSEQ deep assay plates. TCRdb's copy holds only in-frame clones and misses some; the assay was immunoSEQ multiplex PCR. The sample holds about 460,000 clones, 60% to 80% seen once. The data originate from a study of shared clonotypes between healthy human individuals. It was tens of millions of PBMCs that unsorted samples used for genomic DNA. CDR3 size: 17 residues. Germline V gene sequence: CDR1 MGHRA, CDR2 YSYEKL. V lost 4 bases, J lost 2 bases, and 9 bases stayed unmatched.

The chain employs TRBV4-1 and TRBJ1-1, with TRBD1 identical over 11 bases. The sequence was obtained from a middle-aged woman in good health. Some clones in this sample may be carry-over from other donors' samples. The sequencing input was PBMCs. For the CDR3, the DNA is TGCGCCAGCAGCCTGCGGGACAGGGGGTTTACTAACACTGAAGCTTTCTTT. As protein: CASSLRDRGFTNTEAFF.